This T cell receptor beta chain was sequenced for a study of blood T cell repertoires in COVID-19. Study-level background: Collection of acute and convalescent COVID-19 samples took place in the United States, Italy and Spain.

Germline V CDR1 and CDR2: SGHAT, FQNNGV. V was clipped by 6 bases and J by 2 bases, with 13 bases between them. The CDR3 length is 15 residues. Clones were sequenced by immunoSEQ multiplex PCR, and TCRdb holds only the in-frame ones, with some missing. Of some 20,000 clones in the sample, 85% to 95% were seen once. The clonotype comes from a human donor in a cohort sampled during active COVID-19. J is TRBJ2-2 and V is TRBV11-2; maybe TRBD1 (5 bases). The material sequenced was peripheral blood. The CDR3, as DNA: TGTGCCAGCAGTTCTCAGGGATTCAACACCGGGGAGCTGTTTTTT. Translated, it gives CASSSQGFNTGELFF.